The entry below describes one T cell receptor beta chain. Its target is unknown. Looked up from germline, CDR1 is MDHEN and CDR2 is SYDVKM. This CDR3 has 15 residues. V was pared by 6 bases and J by 5 bases, with 7 bases of the junction left unmatched. These data originate in a study of blood T cell dynamics during melanoma immunotherapy. Study-wide results and caveats: Disease-control patients' PBMC repertoires became either more clonal or more diverse at W3.

The repertoire was sequenced with immunoSEQ multiplex PCR; TCRdb's copy has only in-frame clones and lacks some. The repertoire holds 10,000 to 15,000 clones, with around 84% as singletons. Time point here: pre-treatment baseline. The receptor was derived from a human donor with melanoma. V gene TRBV28 combines with J gene TRBJ1-5; 10 bases fit TRBD1. Sequencing used blood, obtained from a patient treated with checkpoint blockade. The CDR3 loop is CASRARTGGYQPQHF. DNA of the CDR3: TGTGCCAGCAGGGCCCGGACAGGGGGGTATCAGCCCCAGCATTTT.